The 20 T cell receptor beta chains given below trace back to one sample, sequenced in a study of cytomegalovirus exposure and HLA in healthy donors. Clones were sequenced by immunoSEQ multiplex PCR, and TCRdb holds only the in-frame ones, with some missing. The repertoire holds 120,000 or so clones, nearly 90% seen once, with 1.1% in the top ten. Sequencing was carried out using PBMCs. These receptor sequences come from a woman in her late teens or twenties in good health and CMV-seronegative.

This chain connects TRBV30 to TRBJ2-2, with a tentative D call TRBD2 (5 bases). CDR1 is GTSNPN and CDR2 is SVGIG in the germline V gene (reference sequence). V dropped 1 base and J dropped 3 bases, with 15 bases sitting between them. The CDR3 totals 16 residues. This chain's CDR3 is CAWSAGVGVYTGELFF. In DNA form, the CDR3 reads TGTGCCTGGAGTGCTGGGGTGGGAGTTTACACCGGGGAGCTGTTTTTT.

V gene TRBV4-3 combines with J gene TRBJ2-3, with a tentative D call TRBD2 (5 bases). From germline, CDR1 is LGHNA and CDR2 YSLEER. CDR3 length: 15 residues. V lost 0 bases and J 5 bases, leaving 12 bases between the germline ends. Here the CDR3 DNA reads TGCGCCAGCAGCCAAGATCTACTAGTGGGAGATACGCAGTATTTT. As protein: CASSQDLLVGDTQYF.

This clone was counted between two and nine times. The limits of the CDR3 on the DNA are not certain, so only TCRdb's listed CDR3 is given. The chain employs TRBV6-5 and TRBJ1-5. Germline CDR1 MNHEY, CDR2 SVGAGI. The CDR3 region is 14 residues in length, termini included. CDR3 amino acids: CASSSSGGRQPQHF.

The genes are TRBV2 and TRBJ1-4; 8 positions match TRBD1. The germline V gene has CDR1 SNHLY and CDR2 FYNNEI. V gave up 4 bases and J gave up 7 bases; unmatched junction bases: 5. The CDR3 covers 14 residues. CDR3 protein: CASSVRGHGEKLFF. The CDR3 coding sequence is TGTGCCAGCAGTGTCAGGGGGCATGGTGAAAAACTGTTTTTT.

This clone has just one count. The chain is built from TRBV5-6 and TRBJ2-2, with 9 positions matching TRBD1. J was trimmed by 7 bases and V by 4 bases; bases with no gene match: 11. The CDR3 spans 16 residues. From germline, CDR1 is SGHDT and CDR2 YYEEEE. The DNA of the CDR3 is TGTGCCAGCAGCCCACAGGGGACAGGGCCGAACGGGGAGCTGTTTTTT. Its translation is CASSPQGTGPNGELFF.

In its sample, this clone was seen once. The J gene is TRBJ2-4, the V gene TRBV7-8; TRBD2 matches at 7 bases. Losses at the gene ends were 3 bases for V and 5 bases for J; bases not matched to a gene: 7. This CDR3 comprises 15 residues. Germline CDR1 reads SGHVS; CDR2 reads FQNEAQ. CDR3 in amino acids: CASSFGREGQNIQYF. The CDR3 bases are TGTGCCAGCAGCTTCGGAAGGGAGGGCCAAAACATTCAGTACTTC.

This clone was seen a single time. This sequence joins TRBV10-3 and TRBJ2-5; D possibly corresponds to TRBD1 (5 bases). The germline V and J ends were trimmed by 2 bases and 1 base, with 8 bases remaining between them. The CDR3 sequence is 14 residues long. Germline values: CDR1 ENHRY, CDR2 SYGVKD. CDR3 region: CAISERQLQETQYF. The CDR3 DNA reads as TGTGCCATCAGTGAGAGACAGCTCCAAGAGACCCAGTACTTC.

The CDR3 nucleotides read TGTGCCAGCAGCCCAGTCGGGAGTCGGCTTAACGGGTGGCAGTTCTTC. Translated, it gives CASSPVGSRLNGWQFF. The chain is built from TRBV14 and TRBJ2-1, with D perhaps TRBD2 (6 bases). This CDR3 region has 16 residues. Trimming shortened V by 4 bases and J by 12 bases, and 25 bases separated the two germline ends. Germline CDR1 SGHDN, CDR2 FVKESK.

The chain recombines TRBV28 with TRBJ2-3; 8 positions match TRBD2. CDR3 length: 14 residues. CDR1 and CDR2 (germline): MDHEN, SYDVKM. The V gene end was trimmed by 6 bases and the J gene end by 1 base; junction bases not matched to a gene: 3. The CDR3, as DNA: TGTGCCAGCAGCCTTAGCGGGGGCACAGATACGCAGTATTTT. Its protein is CASSLSGGTDTQYF.

The rearrangement joins TRBV6-6 to TRBJ2-1, with a weak D call TRBD1 (6 bases). This CDR3 is built from 12 residues. The germline V gene has CDR1 MNHNY and CDR2 SVGAGI (reference sequence). Trimming removed 6 bases at V and 14 bases at J, with 17 bases between. CDR3 nucleotide sequence: TGTGCCAGCAGAGTCCGGACAGAGCAGGAGTTCTTC. This sequence encodes CASRVRTEQEFF.

The rearrangement joins TRBV6-6 to TRBJ2-3; TRBD1 matches at 8 bases. The V segment lost 5 bases and the J segment 5 bases; nucleotides outside the gene matches: 6. This CDR3 is 14 amino acids long. Germline CDR1 MNHNY, CDR2 SVGAGI (reference sequence). CDR3 in amino acids: CASSPGQALDTQYF. The CDR3, as DNA: TGTGCCAGCAGTCCGGGACAGGCCTTAGATACGCAGTATTTT.

This rearrangement joins TRBV9 to TRBJ1-2, with D tentatively TRBD1 (5 bases). Germline lookup yields CDR1 SGDLS and CDR2 YYNGEE. V gave up 3 bases and J gave up 1 base, with 13 bases separating them. The CDR3 spans 15 residues. This CDR3 reads CASSEETALNYGYTF. The CDR3 region has the DNA TGTGCCAGCAGCGAGGAGACAGCCCTTAACTATGGCTACACCTTC.

The chain is built from TRBV18 and TRBJ1-2, with 10 bases that match TRBD1. Germline values: CDR1 KGHSH, CDR2 LQKENI. V dropped 6 bases and J dropped 6; count of bases not matched to a gene: 7. The CDR3 covers 14 residues. The CDR3 region is CASSPTGGWDGYTF. CDR3 nucleotides: TGTGCCAGCTCCCCGACAGGGGGCTGGGATGGCTACACCTTC.

The chain recombines TRBV2 with TRBJ2-5; 9 bases line up with TRBD1. The germline V gene has CDR1 SNHLY and CDR2 FYNNEI. This CDR3 has 17 residues. J was trimmed by 4 bases and V by 6 bases; bases with no gene match: 15. This CDR3 reads CASSLRGQGIFGETQYF. CDR3 DNA: TGTGCCAGCAGCCTGAGGGGACAGGGTATTTTTGGAGAGACCCAGTACTTC.

The genes are TRBV25-1 and TRBJ2-7, with a weak D call TRBD1 (5 bases). The CDR3 runs to 16 residues. Germline V gives CDR1 MGHDK, CDR2 SYGVNS. V was trimmed by 8 bases and J by 2 bases, leaving 22 bases between them. The CDR3 loop reads CASQTTPAGKTYEQYF. The CDR3 DNA follows: TGTGCCAGCCAAACCACCCCGGCAGGGAAGACCTACGAGCAGTACTTC.

The chain employs TRBV19 and TRBJ2-7; 7 nucleotides align to TRBD1. The CDR3 contains 14 residues. CDR1 and CDR2 (germline): LNHDA, SQIVND (reference sequence). V shed 7 bases and J 2 bases; nucleotides not matched to a gene: 8. CDR3 amino acids: CASNKGQDTYEQYV. The CDR3 DNA reads as TGTGCCAGTAACAAAGGACAGGACACCTACGAGCAGTACGTC.

V gene TRBV30 combines with J gene TRBJ1-1; D uncertain. The germline V gene has CDR1 GTSNPN and CDR2 SVGIG (reference sequence). V was pared by 2 bases and J by 1 base, with 5 bases between. The CDR3 spans 12 residues. Written as DNA, the CDR3 is TGTGCCTGGAGTAGACAGAACACTGAAGCTTTCTTT. This codes for CAWSRQNTEAFF.

This sequence joins TRBV11-2 and TRBJ1-2; 7 bases fit TRBD1. V gave up 4 bases and J gave up 4 bases; unmatched junction bases: 6. Germline values: CDR1 SGHAT, CDR2 FQNNGV. There are 14 residues in the CDR3. The CDR3 is CASSWVQGPYGYTF. The CDR3 DNA follows: TGTGCCAGCAGCTGGGTACAGGGGCCCTATGGCTACACCTTC.

This clone was detected only once. The genes are TRBV5-1 and TRBJ1-1, with no clear D. Germline V gene sequence: CDR1 SGHRS, CDR2 YFSETQ. The V gene lost 4 bases and the J gene lost 7 bases, with 17 bases spanning the gap. The CDR3 contains 14 residues. Written as DNA, the CDR3 is TGCGCCAGCAGCCGATCCTTCGGGGAGGGTGAAGCTTTCTTT. The encoded protein is CASSRSFGEGEAFF.

The chain joins TRBV5-3 to TRBJ1-5; tentative D call: TRBD1 (6 bases). TRBV5-3 is labeled an ORF, and its function is uncertain. The CDR3 totals 17 residues. V was cut by 0 bases and J by 3 bases, with 16 bases left in between. CDR3 nucleotides: TGTGCCAGAAGCTTGGGCCGGCGGGGGCCAGACAATCAGCCCCAGCATTTT. Protein: CARSLGRRGPDNQPQHF.